Listed below are T cell receptor beta chains from one sample, sequenced in a study of shared clonotypes between healthy human individuals. TCRdb's copy holds only in-frame clones and misses some; the assay was immunoSEQ multiplex PCR. This table has about 960,000 clones, more than 75% appearing once. Sequencing was carried out using memory CD4+ T cells sorted from blood. The source of these receptors is a man between 18 and 29 years old in good health. CDR3s leave out the opening cysteine and the closing phenylalanine or tryptophan. The order of the fields is J gene, V gene, CDR3 protein.

TRBJ2-5	TRBV9	ASSVGGRVETQY
TRBJ1-1	TRBV20-1	TLKGDAEAF
TRBJ2-2	TRBV7-3	ASSSQTSGGSGELF
TRBJ2-3	TRBV5-1	ASSSTGTTDTQY
TRBJ2-5	TRBV15	ATSRGTSGVQETQY
TRBJ2-1	TRBV18	ASFRQGGDEQF
TRBJ2-3	TRBV5-4	ASSPRLGQGSTDTQY
TRBJ1-3	TRBV28	ASSFGRASGNTIY
TRBJ1-3	TRBV30	AWGHRGSAGNTIY
TRBJ1-4	TRBV7-9	ASSPSGMELF
TRBJ2-5	TRBV28	ASSGVPGVTQY
TRBJ2-1	TRBV5-1	ASSLAGGNEQF
TRBJ1-1	TRBV29-1	SVRTDNTEAF
TRBJ2-7	TRBV12-5	ASGLEQGAYEQY
TRBJ1-3	TRBV7-9	ASSFGGGLLSSGNTIY
TRBJ1-2	TRBV6-4	ATGTGGNGYT
TRBJ2-7	TRBV4-2	ASSLDPQPGVSEQY
TRBJ1-1	TRBV5-4	ASSNRVGATEAF
TRBJ1-2	TRBV11-2	ASSLSDRGASGYT
TRBJ2-7	TRBV15	ATSRRGDFGEQY
TRBJ2-1	TRBV15	ATRRPGQGYNEQF
TRBJ1-6	TRBV4-3	ASSQDYGRGSNSPLH
TRBJ2-2	TRBV5-1	APRGRPPNTGELF
TRBJ2-5	TRBV6-1	ASSAGTSLREQY
TRBJ1-4	TRBV6-5	ASSYASRRREKLF
TRBJ2-1	TRBV5-1	ASSLDRTSGEQF
TRBJ2-7	TRBV11-2	ASSLVSANYEQY
TRBJ2-7	TRBV5-8	ASSPFGQGSYEQY
TRBJ1-2	TRBV5-5	ASNPLDRDGYT
TRBJ2-7	TRBV28	ASSLSDGHSYEQY
TRBJ1-2	TRBV6-5	ASSFQQGFGYT
TRBJ2-3	TRBV5-1	ASTSARGQDTQY
TRBJ2-3	TRBV5-4	ASSLGDGDTQY
TRBJ1-5	TRBV6-1	ASSQGYTPQH
TRBJ2-7	TRBV5-1	ASSPRTAYEQY
TRBJ2-5	TRBV28	ASSLARDRGRGYQETQY
TRBJ2-7	TRBV5-1	ASSLPGGADEQY